The rows below give T cell receptor beta chains drawn from one sample of a study of T cell changes during pregnancy in multiple sclerosis. TCRdb keeps only in-frame clones here, not all; method: immunoSEQ multiplex PCR. The sample has under 45,000 clones; roughly 87% are singletons. The sequencing here drew on CD4+ T cells from peripheral blood mononuclear cells, taken in the first trimester of pregnancy. Receptors originate from a female donor with multiple sclerosis, enrolled in a pregnancy study. Each CDR3 is given with its conserved first and last residue. The D gene is left open where the match is weak. Rows may omit the clone size; those that give it use once, few, many or a size class.

d_gene: TRBD2; abundance: -; v_gene: TRBV2; j_gene: TRBJ2-7; CDR3nt: TGTGCCAGCACGCTCCTTGGGGGACTAGCCTACGAGCAGTACTTC; CDR3aa: CASTLLGGLAYEQYF
d_gene: TRBD1; abundance: -; v_gene: TRBV5-1; j_gene: TRBJ1-2; CDR3nt: TGCGCCAGCAGCTTGGGGACAGGGGGCTACACCTTC; CDR3aa: CASSLGTGGYTF
d_gene: TRBD2; abundance: -; v_gene: TRBV14; j_gene: TRBJ2-1; CDR3nt: TGTGCCAGCAGCCAAGATCTCCGTGGGACTAGCGCGGGAGCTTCCTCCTACAATGAGCAGTTCTTC; CDR3aa: CASSQDLRGTSAGASSYNEQFF
d_gene: -; abundance: -; v_gene: TRBV7-3; j_gene: TRBJ1-5; CDR3nt: TGTGCCAGCAGCTTAGATCCCGGGCAGCCCCAGCATTTT; CDR3aa: CASSLDPGQPQHF
d_gene: TRBD1; abundance: -; v_gene: TRBV18; j_gene: TRBJ2-7; CDR3nt: TGTGCCAGCTCACCGGACAGGGCCTACGAGCAGTACTTC; CDR3aa: CASSPDRAYEQYF
d_gene: TRBD2; abundance: -; v_gene: TRBV6-4; j_gene: TRBJ2-1; CDR3nt: TGTGCCAGCAGCTTACTAGCGGGAGATGGGCAGTTCTTC; CDR3aa: CASSLLAGDGQFF
d_gene: -; abundance: -; v_gene: TRBV30; j_gene: TRBJ1-2; CDR3nt: TGTGCCTGGCGGCAGGGAGGGAGAAAGGGCTACACCTTC; CDR3aa: CAWRQGGRKGYTF
d_gene: -; abundance: -; v_gene: TRBV12-5; j_gene: TRBJ1-2; CDR3nt: TGTGCTAGTGGTTTGGTACAAGTGTTTAACTATGGCTACACCTTC; CDR3aa: CASGLVQVFNYGYTF
d_gene: -; abundance: few; v_gene: TRBV14; j_gene: TRBJ1-1; CDR3nt: TGTGCCAGCAGCCAAGGCAGTAACAAGAACACTGAAGCTTTCTTT; CDR3aa: CASSQGSNKNTEAFF
d_gene: TRBD2; abundance: -; v_gene: TRBV9; j_gene: TRBJ2-5; CDR3nt: TGTGCCAGCAGCGTAGCTGGGACTACCAAAGAGACCCAGTACTTC; CDR3aa: CASSVAGTTKETQYF
d_gene: TRBD2; abundance: -; v_gene: TRBV30; j_gene: TRBJ2-1; CDR3nt: TGTGCCTGGAGGCCGGGACTAGCCAATGAGCAGTTCTTC; CDR3aa: CAWRPGLANEQFF
d_gene: -; abundance: -; v_gene: TRBV18; j_gene: TRBJ1-2; CDR3nt: TGTGCCAGCTCACCACCGAGGGGGACGTTAGATGGCTACACCTTC; CDR3aa: CASSPPRGTLDGYTF
d_gene: TRBD1; abundance: -; v_gene: TRBV30; j_gene: TRBJ1-2; CDR3nt: TGTGCCTGGAGTGTAGGGCAGGGGGCTCACTATGGCTACACCTTC; CDR3aa: CAWSVGQGAHYGYTF
d_gene: TRBD2; abundance: -; v_gene: TRBV9; j_gene: TRBJ2-2; CDR3nt: TGTGCCAGCAGCGTAGAAGTTTGGGGAGCGGGAGATACCGGGGAGCTGTTTTTT; CDR3aa: CASSVEVWGAGDTGELFF
d_gene: -; abundance: -; v_gene: TRBV28; j_gene: TRBJ2-1; CDR3nt: TGTGCCCACCGCCGAGCCTCCTACAATGAGCAGTTCTTC; CDR3aa: CAHRRASYNEQFF
d_gene: -; abundance: -; v_gene: TRBV18; j_gene: TRBJ2-5; CDR3nt: TGTGCCAGCTCGCAGAATGAAGAGACCCAGTACTTC; CDR3aa: CASSQNEETQYF
d_gene: -; abundance: -; v_gene: TRBV18; j_gene: TRBJ1-1; CDR3nt: TGTGCCAGCTCCTTTGGGGGGGGGCTCAGCGCTTTCTTT; CDR3aa: CASSFGGGLSAFF
d_gene: TRBD2; abundance: -; v_gene: TRBV11-3; j_gene: TRBJ2-2; CDR3nt: TGTGCCAGCAGCCCCGGGACTAGCGGGGCTAACGGGGAGCTGTTTTTT; CDR3aa: CASSPGTSGANGELFF
d_gene: TRBD2; abundance: -; v_gene: TRBV27; j_gene: TRBJ2-7; CDR3nt: TGTGCCACCCGACCCACGGGGACTAGCAAGCAGTACTTC; CDR3aa: CATRPTGTSKQYF
d_gene: -; abundance: -; v_gene: TRBV4-3; j_gene: TRBJ2-1; CDR3nt: TGCGCCAGCAGCCAAAGGACTGGGAATGAGCAGTTCTTC; CDR3aa: CASSQRTGNEQFF
d_gene: -; abundance: -; v_gene: TRBV6-5; j_gene: TRBJ1-5; CDR3nt: TGTGCCAGCAGTTACTCGGAGGGTACTTACAATCAGCCCCAGCATTTT; CDR3aa: CASSYSEGTYNQPQHF
d_gene: -; abundance: -; v_gene: TRBV6-4; j_gene: TRBJ1-4; CDR3nt: TGTGCCAGCAGTGACTTGGACTGGACTAATGAAAAACTGTTTTTT; CDR3aa: CASSDLDWTNEKLFF
d_gene: -; abundance: -; v_gene: TRBV6-5; j_gene: TRBJ2-7; CDR3nt: TGTGCCAGTTCACGTATACAGGGTATATACGAGCAGTACTTC; CDR3aa: CASSRIQGIYEQYF
d_gene: -; abundance: -; v_gene: TRBV27; j_gene: TRBJ2-3; CDR3nt: TGTGCCAGCAGTTTTTTAAATGCGGGGACCACAGATACGCAGTATTTT; CDR3aa: CASSFLNAGTTDTQYF
d_gene: TRBD1; abundance: few; v_gene: TRBV29-1; j_gene: TRBJ1-1; CDR3nt: TGCAGCGTTGAAGATGCGACAGGGGGGAACACTGAAGCTTTCTTT; CDR3aa: CSVEDATGGNTEAFF
d_gene: TRBD1; abundance: -; v_gene: TRBV13; j_gene: TRBJ1-5; CDR3nt: TGTGCCAGCAGCTTGGGACAGGGCACGAATCAGCCCCAGCATTTT; CDR3aa: CASSLGQGTNQPQHF